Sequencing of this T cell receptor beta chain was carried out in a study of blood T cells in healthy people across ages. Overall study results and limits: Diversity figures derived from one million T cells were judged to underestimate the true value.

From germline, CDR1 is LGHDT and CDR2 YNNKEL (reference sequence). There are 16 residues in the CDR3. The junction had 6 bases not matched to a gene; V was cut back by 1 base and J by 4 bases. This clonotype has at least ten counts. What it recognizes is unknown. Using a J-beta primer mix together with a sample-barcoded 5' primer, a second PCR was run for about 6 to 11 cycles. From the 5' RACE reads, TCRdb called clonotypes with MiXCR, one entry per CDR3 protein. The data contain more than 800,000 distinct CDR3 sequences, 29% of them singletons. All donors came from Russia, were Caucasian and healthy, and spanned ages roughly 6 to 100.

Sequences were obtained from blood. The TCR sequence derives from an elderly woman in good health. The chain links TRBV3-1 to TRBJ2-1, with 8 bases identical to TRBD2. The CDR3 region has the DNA TGTGCCAGCAGCCAAGTATTCGCGGGGGGTTACAATGAGCAGTTCTTC. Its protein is CASSQVFAGGYNEQFF.